Listed here are 12 T cell receptor beta chains from one sample, sequenced in a study of blood T cell repertoires in COVID-19. Sequenced by immunoSEQ multiplex PCR; TCRdb stores in-frame clones only, minus some. The data hold about 440,000 clones, with around 88% observed a single time. Input material: peripheral blood. The receptors stem from a woman aged 50 to 65 with COVID-19, enrolled during active disease.

This chain connects TRBV10-1 to TRBJ2-3; no clear D. V shed 2 bases and J shed 4 bases, with 10 bases lying between them. The CDR3 is 14 amino acids. The germline V gene encodes CDR1 WNHNN and CDR2 SYGVQD (reference sequence). The DNA for the CDR3 is TGCGCCAGCAGTGAGCATAGTCAGGCAGATACGCAGTATTTT. This sequence encodes CASSEHSQADTQYF.

The chain has TRBV5-4 and TRBJ1-2, with TRBD1 identical over 8 bases. The trim removed 4 bases at V and 7 bases at J, leaving 21 bases unmatched. Germline loops: CDR1 SGHNT, CDR2 YYREEE (reference sequence). This CDR3 comprises 18 residues. The CDR3 nucleotides are TGTGCCAGCAGCATGGGAGGGACAGGAGAGGGGGGAGTCCGTGGCTACACCTTC. Translated, it gives CASSMGGTGEGGVRGYTF.

CDR3 residues: CASSPRDRDMNTEAFF. CDR3 DNA: TGCGCCAGCAGCCCCCGGGACAGGGACATGAACACTGAAGCTTTCTTT. The V call is TRBV5-1, the J call TRBJ1-1; 9 bases line up with TRBD1. CDR3 length equals 16 residues. The V gene's germline CDR1 is SGHRS and CDR2 YFSETQ. With 4 bases clipped from V and 0 bases from J, the junction kept 7 bases outside the gene matches.

This chain connects TRBV12-3 or TRBV12-4 to TRBJ1-1; D gene unclear. This CDR3 has 13 residues. V was pared by 1 base and J by 7 bases, with 10 bases between. The CDR3 sequence: CASSLVNGFEAFF. CDR3 bases: TGTGCCAGCAGTTTAGTGAACGGGTTTGAAGCTTTCTTT.

The V call is TRBV2, the J call TRBJ2-1; TRBD2 matches 14 bases. V lost 6 bases, J lost 6 bases, and 4 bases stayed unmatched. The CDR3 loop spans 15 amino acids. Germline CDR1 SNHLY, CDR2 FYNNEI. DNA of the CDR3: TGTGCCAGCAGACTCGGACTAGCGGGGGGCAATGAGCAGTTCTTC. Protein sequence: CASRLGLAGGNEQFF.

This CDR3 is CASRSLAGLGNEQFF. The CDR3 DNA reads TGTGCCAGCAGATCCCTAGCGGGGTTGGGGAATGAGCAGTTCTTC. The chain carries TRBV6-6 and TRBJ2-1; 9 positions agree with TRBD2. This CDR3 region has 15 residues. J lost 7 bases, V lost 6 bases, and 10 bases had no gene match. Germline-derived CDR1 and CDR2 are MNHNY and SVGAGI (reference sequence).

This rearrangement joins TRBV24-1 to TRBJ2-1; no clear D. The CDR3 consists of 17 residues. The V end was cut by 4 bases, the J end by 1 base, with 16 bases between. In germline, CDR1 is KGHDR, CDR2 SFDVKD. In DNA, the CDR3 is TGTGCCACCAGTGACCCCTCCGGTGAACGGTCCTACAATGAGCAGTTCTTC. Protein product: CATSDPSGERSYNEQFF.

The chain combines TRBV5-1 with TRBJ2-1; 10 nucleotides line up with TRBD2. CDR1 is SGHRS, CDR2 YFSETQ, per germline. The CDR3 runs 15 residues. With V trimmed by 2 bases and J by 7 bases, 6 bases remained unmatched. The CDR3 loop reads CASSLSGGAGNEQFF. In DNA form, the CDR3 reads TGCGCCAGCAGCTTAAGCGGGGGGGCCGGTAATGAGCAGTTCTTC.

V gene TRBV7-9 combines with J gene TRBJ2-3; weak D call: TRBD1 (6 bases). The CDR3 has 14 amino acids. Germline CDR1 SEHNR, CDR2 FQNEAQ (reference sequence). V lost 1 base and J 4 bases, leaving 9 bases between the germline ends. CDR3 bases: TGTGCCAGCAGCTTAGGGGCAGGGGCAGATACGCAGTATTTT. It encodes CASSLGAGADTQYF.

The rearrangement joins TRBV3-1 (or the pseudogene TRBV3-2) to TRBJ2-2; 10 nucleotides agree with TRBD2. Trimming removed 7 bases from V and 2 bases from J; junction bases left unmatched: 10. In germline, CDR1 is LGHDT, CDR2 YNNKEL (reference sequence). CDR3 length equals 17 residues. CDR3 nucleotides: TGTGCCAGCAAACCGTTCGGACTAGCGGATAACACCGGGGAGCTGTTTTTT. This encodes CASKPFGLADNTGELFF.

This clone was counted a single time. V is TRBV15 and J is TRBJ2-4, with 7 bases fitting TRBD1. The ends lost 0 bases at V and 5 bases at J; junction bases unmatched: 4. The CDR3 has 15 residues. Germline CDR1 and CDR2: LNHNV and YYDKDF (reference sequence). CDR3 bases: TGTGCCACCAGCAGAGAGAGGGGACAGCAAAACATTCAGTACTTC. Its protein is CATSRERGQQNIQYF.

The V gene is TRBV5-1, the J gene TRBJ2-2; D unresolved. Germline assignment: CDR1 SGHRS and CDR2 YFSETQ. The ends were cut back, 0 bases at V and 6 bases at J, with 6 bases in the middle. This CDR3 is 13 amino acids long. CDR3 in amino acids: CASSLAEAGELFF. CDR3 nucleotides: TGCGCCAGCAGCTTGGCCGAGGCCGGGGAGCTGTTTTTT.